The 7 T cell receptor beta chains reported below all come from one sample, sequenced in a study of response to subunit inactivated influenza vaccine. MiXCR, run by TCRdb on the RT-PCR reads, gives a single entry per CDR3 protein. The sample lists hundreds of thousands of distinct CDR3 sequences; about a fifth were seen once. Sequenced material: PBMCs from blood, taken about 5 days after vaccination. The receptors here all came from a man aged 50 to 59 who received an inactivated influenza vaccine.

The chain has TRBV28 and TRBJ2-1, with TRBD1 identical over 9 bases. V shed 7 bases, J shed 5 bases, and the junction held 9 bases outside the gene matches. Germline CDR1 MDHEN, CDR2 SYDVKM. This CDR3 is built from 15 residues. The CDR3 reads CASNLPGQGNNEQFF. The CDR3 DNA follows: TGTGCCAGCAATCTACCGGGACAGGGTAACAATGAGCAGTTCTTC.

In this sample, this clonotype turned up a few times. The chain links TRBV29-1 to TRBJ2-1; 8 bases fit TRBD1. The trim removed 7 bases at V and 0 bases at J, leaving 5 bases unmatched. This CDR3 has 14 residues. Germline V gives CDR1 SQVTM, CDR2 ANQGSEA. The CDR3: CSEDRASSYNEQFF. The CDR3 coding sequence is TGCAGCGAGGACAGGGCAAGCTCCTACAATGAGCAGTTCTTC.

This clonotype has just a few counts. This chain links TRBV7-9 with TRBJ2-7, with D perhaps assigned TRBD1 or TRBD2 (6 bases each). Germline-derived CDR1 and CDR2 are SEHNR and FQNEAQ (reference sequence). The CDR3 is made up of 14 amino acids. The V gene lost 5 bases and the J gene lost 2 bases, with 13 bases spanning the gap. CDR3 sequence reads: CASSPEGGTYEQYF. The CDR3 nucleotides read TGTGCCAGCAGCCCCGAAGGGGGGACCTACGAGCAGTACTTC.

This clonotype was found a few times. V and J are TRBV5-6 and TRBJ1-4; D is ambiguous. This CDR3 is 15 amino acids long. Germline V lookup: CDR1 SGHDT, CDR2 YYEEEE. V dropped 3 bases and J dropped 4 bases, with 13 bases sitting between them. CDR3 DNA: TGTGCCAGCAGCTATTCAGCCGGCCGTAATGAAAAACTGTTTTTT. Amino acids: CASSYSAGRNEKLFF.

The V and J genes are TRBV7-6 and TRBJ1-4, with 11 bases aligning to TRBD1. Germline V gene sequence: CDR1 SGHVS, CDR2 FNYEAQ. The CDR3 extends over 16 amino acids. V was clipped by 0 bases and J by 10 bases; unmatched bases: 7. Here the CDR3 reads CASSLALGQGDGKLFF. The CDR3 DNA sequence: TGTGCCAGCAGCTTAGCGCTGGGACAGGGGGATGGAAAACTGTTTTTT.

The sample holds a few counts of this clonotype. The rearrangement links TRBV5-1 to TRBJ1-2; TRBD1 aligns across 10 bases. Germline V gives CDR1 SGHRS, CDR2 YFSETQ. V lost 4 bases and J lost 3; bases outside the gene matches: 6. This CDR3 is built from 15 residues. In DNA form, the CDR3 reads TGCGCCAGCAGCCTAGGACAGGGGGAGTACTATGGCTACACCTTC. Translating gives CASSLGQGEYYGYTF. The full variable domain, rest sourced from reference TRBV5-1 and TRBJ1-2, is KAGVTQTPRYLIKTRGQQVTLSCSPISGHRSVSWYQQTPGQGLQFLFEYFSETQRNKGNFPGRFSGRQFSNSRSEMNVSTLELGDSALYLCASSLGQGEYYGYTFGSGTRLTVV.

This clonotype came up a few times. V gene TRBV7-9 combines with J gene TRBJ2-1; perhaps TRBD2 as D (7 bases). Trimming left V 1 base short and J 2 bases short, with 12 bases between. Germline V gene sequence: CDR1 SEHNR, CDR2 FQNEAQ (reference sequence). This CDR3 comprises 16 residues. The CDR3 nucleotides are TGTGCCAGCAGCTTAGGGTGGCGGGGGCCCTACAATGAGCAGTTCTTC. It codes for CASSLGWRGPYNEQFF.